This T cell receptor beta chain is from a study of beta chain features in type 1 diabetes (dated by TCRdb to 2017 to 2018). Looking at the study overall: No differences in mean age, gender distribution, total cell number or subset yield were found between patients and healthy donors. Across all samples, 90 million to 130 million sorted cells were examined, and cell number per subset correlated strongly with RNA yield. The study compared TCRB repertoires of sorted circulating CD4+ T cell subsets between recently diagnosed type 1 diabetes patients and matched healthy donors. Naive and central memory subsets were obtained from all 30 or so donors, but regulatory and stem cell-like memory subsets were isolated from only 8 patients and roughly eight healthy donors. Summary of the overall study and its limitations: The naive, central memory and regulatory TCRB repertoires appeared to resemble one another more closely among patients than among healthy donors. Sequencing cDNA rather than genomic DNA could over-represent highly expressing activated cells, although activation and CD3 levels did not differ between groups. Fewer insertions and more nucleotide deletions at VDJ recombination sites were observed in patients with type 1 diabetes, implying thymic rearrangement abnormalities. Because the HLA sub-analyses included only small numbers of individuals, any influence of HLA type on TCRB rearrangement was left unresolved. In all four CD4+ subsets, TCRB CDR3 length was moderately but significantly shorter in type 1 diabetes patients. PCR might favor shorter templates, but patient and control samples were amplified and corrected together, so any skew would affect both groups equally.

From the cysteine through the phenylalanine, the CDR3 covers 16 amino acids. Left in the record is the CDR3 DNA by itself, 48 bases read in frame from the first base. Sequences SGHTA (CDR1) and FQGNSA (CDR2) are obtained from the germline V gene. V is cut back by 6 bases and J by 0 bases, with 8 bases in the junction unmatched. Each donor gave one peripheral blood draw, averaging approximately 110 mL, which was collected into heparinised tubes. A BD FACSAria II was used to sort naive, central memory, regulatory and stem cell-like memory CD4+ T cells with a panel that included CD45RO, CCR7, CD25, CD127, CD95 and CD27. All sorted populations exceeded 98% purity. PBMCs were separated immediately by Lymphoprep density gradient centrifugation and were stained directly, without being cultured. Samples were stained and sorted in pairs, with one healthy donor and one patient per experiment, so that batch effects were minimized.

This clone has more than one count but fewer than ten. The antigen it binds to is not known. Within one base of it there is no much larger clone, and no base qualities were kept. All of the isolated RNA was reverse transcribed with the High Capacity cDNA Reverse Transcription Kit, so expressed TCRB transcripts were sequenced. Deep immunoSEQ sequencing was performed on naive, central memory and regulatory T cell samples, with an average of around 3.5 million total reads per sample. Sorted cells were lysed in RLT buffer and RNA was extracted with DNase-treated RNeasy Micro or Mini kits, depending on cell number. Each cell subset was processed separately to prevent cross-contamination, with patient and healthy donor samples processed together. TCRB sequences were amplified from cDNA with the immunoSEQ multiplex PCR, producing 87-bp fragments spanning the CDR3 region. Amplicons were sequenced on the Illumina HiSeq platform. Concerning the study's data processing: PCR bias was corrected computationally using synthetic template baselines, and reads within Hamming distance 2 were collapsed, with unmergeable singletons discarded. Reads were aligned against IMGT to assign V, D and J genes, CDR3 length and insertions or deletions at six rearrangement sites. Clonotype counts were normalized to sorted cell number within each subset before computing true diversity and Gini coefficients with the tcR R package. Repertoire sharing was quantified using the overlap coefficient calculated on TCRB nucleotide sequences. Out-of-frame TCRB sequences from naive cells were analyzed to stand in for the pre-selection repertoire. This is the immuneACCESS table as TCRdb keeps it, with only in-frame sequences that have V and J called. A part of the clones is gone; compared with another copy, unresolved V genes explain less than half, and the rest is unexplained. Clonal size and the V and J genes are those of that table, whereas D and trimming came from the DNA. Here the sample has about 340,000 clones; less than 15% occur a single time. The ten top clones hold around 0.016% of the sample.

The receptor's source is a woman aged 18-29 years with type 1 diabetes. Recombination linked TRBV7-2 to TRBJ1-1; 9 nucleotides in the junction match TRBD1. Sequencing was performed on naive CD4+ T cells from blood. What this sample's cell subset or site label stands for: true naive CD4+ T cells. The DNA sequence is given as TGTGCCAGCAGTAGTGACAGGGGGATAATGAACACTGAAGCTTTCTTT. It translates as CASSSDRGIMNTEAFF.